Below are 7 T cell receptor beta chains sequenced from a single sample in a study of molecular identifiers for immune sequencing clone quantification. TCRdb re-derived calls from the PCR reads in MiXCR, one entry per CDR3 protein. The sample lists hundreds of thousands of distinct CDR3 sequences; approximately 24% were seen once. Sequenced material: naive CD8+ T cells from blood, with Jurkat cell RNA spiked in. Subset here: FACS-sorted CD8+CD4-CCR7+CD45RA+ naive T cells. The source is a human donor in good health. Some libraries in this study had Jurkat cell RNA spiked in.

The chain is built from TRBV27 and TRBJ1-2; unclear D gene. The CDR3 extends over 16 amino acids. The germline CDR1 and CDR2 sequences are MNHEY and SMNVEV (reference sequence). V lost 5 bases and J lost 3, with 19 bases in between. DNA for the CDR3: TGTGCCAGCAGTCCCCGTTTTAGTCCGGTAGACTATGGCTACACCTTC. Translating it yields CASSPRFSPVDYGYTF.

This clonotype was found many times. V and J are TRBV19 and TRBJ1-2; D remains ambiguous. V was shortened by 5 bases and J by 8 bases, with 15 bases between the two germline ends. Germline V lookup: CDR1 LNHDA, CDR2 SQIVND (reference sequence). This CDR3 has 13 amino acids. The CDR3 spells CASSYGVPDGYTF. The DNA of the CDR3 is TGTGCCAGTAGTTATGGTGTCCCCGACGGCTACACCTTC.

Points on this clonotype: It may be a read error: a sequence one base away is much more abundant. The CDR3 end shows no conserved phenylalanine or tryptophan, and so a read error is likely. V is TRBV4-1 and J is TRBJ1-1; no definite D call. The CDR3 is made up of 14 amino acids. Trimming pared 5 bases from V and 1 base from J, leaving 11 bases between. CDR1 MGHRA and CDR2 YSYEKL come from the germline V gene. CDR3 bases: TGCGCCAGCAGCTGGTTCGACCAGAACACTGAAGCTTTCTTG. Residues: CASSWFDQNTEAFL.

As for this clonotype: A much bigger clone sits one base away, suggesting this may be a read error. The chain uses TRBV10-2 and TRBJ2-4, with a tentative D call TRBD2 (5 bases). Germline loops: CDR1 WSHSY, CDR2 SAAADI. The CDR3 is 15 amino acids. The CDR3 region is CASSAEPLAINIQYF. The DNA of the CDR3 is TGCGCCAGCAGTGCGGAGCCTCTAGCCATAAACATTCAGTACTTC.

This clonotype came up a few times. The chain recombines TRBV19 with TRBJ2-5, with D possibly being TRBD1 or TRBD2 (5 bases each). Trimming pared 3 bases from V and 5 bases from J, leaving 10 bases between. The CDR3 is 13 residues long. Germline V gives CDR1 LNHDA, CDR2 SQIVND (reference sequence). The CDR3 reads CASSMVGEETQYF. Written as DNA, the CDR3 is TGTGCCAGTAGTATGGTGGGGGAGGAGACCCAGTACTTC.

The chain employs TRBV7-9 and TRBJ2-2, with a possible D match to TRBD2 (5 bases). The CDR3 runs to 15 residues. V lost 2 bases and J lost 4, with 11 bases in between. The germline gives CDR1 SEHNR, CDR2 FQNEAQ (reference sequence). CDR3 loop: CASSLSDFATGELFF. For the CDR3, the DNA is TGTGCCAGCAGCTTATCGGACTTTGCCACCGGGGAGCTGTTTTTT.

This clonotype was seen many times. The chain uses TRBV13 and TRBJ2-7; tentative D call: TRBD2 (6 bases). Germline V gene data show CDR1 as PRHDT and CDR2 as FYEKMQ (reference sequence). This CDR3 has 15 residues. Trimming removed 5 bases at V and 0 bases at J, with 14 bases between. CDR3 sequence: CASSPIAESSYEQYF. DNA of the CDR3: TGTGCCAGCAGCCCGATAGCGGAAAGCTCCTACGAGCAGTACTTC.